This T cell receptor beta chain was recovered during a study of Ad26.COV2.S vaccination and SARS-CoV-2 variants. Study overall: Ad26.COV2.S arm of COV1001 included the donor. Participants got Ad26.COV2.S intramuscularly, once or twice 56 days apart. Study outcomes and limitations: Placebo recipients showed lower spike-specific TCR breadth than vaccinees.

The treatment is: around 19 received Ad26.COV2.S at low or high dose, single or two shots; 5 received placebo; per-sample allocation not given. Material that was analyzed had been drawn on day 63 after the first vaccine or placebo injection. V shed 4 bases and J shed 7 bases, with 13 bases lying between them. The CDR3 covers 14 residues. CDR1 and CDR2 (germline): SGHTA, FQGTGA. With regard to this clone: Its target is not known.

TCRdb keeps only in-frame clones here, not all; method: immunoSEQ multiplex PCR. The data show about 470,000 clones, with roughly 88% seen just once and about 4.1% held by the top ten. This TCR was sampled from a person aged 18 to 65 who received the Ad26.COV2.S COVID-19 vaccine or a placebo. Material: peripheral blood, obtained in a trial of Ad26.COV2.S vaccine versus placebo. The J gene is TRBJ2-2, the V gene TRBV7-3; maybe TRBD1 (6 bases). CDR3 sequence reads: CASSSRGGIGELFF. The CDR3, as DNA: TGTGCCAGCAGCTCCAGGGGTGGCATCGGGGAGCTGTTTTTT.